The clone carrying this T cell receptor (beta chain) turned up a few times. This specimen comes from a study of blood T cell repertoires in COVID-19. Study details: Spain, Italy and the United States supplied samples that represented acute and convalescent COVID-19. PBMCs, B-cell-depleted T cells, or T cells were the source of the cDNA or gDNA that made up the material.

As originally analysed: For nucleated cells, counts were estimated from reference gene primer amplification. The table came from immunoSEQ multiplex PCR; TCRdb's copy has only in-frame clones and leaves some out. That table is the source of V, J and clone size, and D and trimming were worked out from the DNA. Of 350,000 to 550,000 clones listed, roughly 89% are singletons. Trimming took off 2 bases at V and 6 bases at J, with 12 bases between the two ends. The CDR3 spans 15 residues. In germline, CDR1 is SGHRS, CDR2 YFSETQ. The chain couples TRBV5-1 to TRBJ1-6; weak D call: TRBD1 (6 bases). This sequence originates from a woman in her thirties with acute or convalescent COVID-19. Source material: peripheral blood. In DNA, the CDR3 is TGCGCCAGCAGCTTACGAACAGGGCGTAATTCACCCCTCCACTTT. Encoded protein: CASSLRTGRNSPLHF.